A single TCR beta chain is shown here with its context. Its antigen is unknown. The record originates from a study of OX40 agonist ivuxolimab in advanced cancers. Study at large: Earlier anti-PD-1, anti-PD-L1 or anti-CTLA-4 therapy was permitted; about 44% had received some.

This table comes from immunoSEQ multiplex PCR, and its TCRdb copy is limited to in-frame clones, with some not included. The sample has about 39,000 clones, about 90% seen once. The CDR3 is 15 residues long. V was pared by 0 bases and J by 1 base, with 9 bases between. Germline CDR1 is SGDLS and CDR2 is YYNGEE. Whole-study findings and limits: Nonresponders included some who also had low normalized T-cell clonal expansion. The average count of expanded clones was higher among CD8+ T cells than among CD4+. At doses 0.1 to 3.0 mg/kg, CD4+ and CD8+ clones expanded.

The sample here was CD4+ or CD8+ T cells sorted from blood, taken in a trial of the OX40 agonist ivuxolimab. J is TRBJ2-3 and V is TRBV9; no clear D. The receptor comes from an adult with an advanced solid tumor such as melanoma, head and neck, liver or kidney cancer. CDR3 in amino acids: CASSVEGLGTDTQYF. For the CDR3, the DNA is TGTGCCAGCAGCGTAGAGGGCTTAGGCACAGATACGCAGTATTTT.